Shown below are 3 T cell receptor beta chains from a single sample sequenced in a study of blood T cell repertoires in COVID-19. TCRdb keeps only in-frame clones here, not all; method: immunoSEQ multiplex PCR. The sample records 200,000 or so clones, roughly 89% being singletons. Sequenced input: PBMCs or T cells enriched from blood (not recorded which). The source is a woman aged 40-49 years with acute COVID-19.

The chain carries TRBV28 and TRBJ1-4; D might be TRBD1 (5 bases). V shed 8 bases and J shed 6 bases, with 10 bases lying between them. CDR3 size: 12 residues. Per germline, CDR1 MDHEN and CDR2 SYDVKM. CDR3 nucleotide sequence: TGTGCCAGCGTAGGGGAGGATGAAAAACTGTTTTTT. It codes for CASVGEDEKLFF. The full variable domain, rest sourced from reference TRBV28 and TRBJ1-4, is DVKVTQSSRYLVKRTGEKVFLECVQDMDHENMFWYRQDPGLGLRLIYFSYDVKMKEKGDIPEGYSVSREKKERFSLILESASTNQTSMYLCASVGEDEKLFFGSGTQLSVL.

The CDR3 is CASKVQGPGNTIYF. In DNA, the CDR3 is TGCGCCAGCAAGGTACAGGGACCTGGAAACACCATATATTTT. The chain has TRBV10-2 and TRBJ1-3; TRBD1 might be the D (6 bases). Trimming took off 7 bases at V and 2 bases at J, with 12 bases between the two ends. The CDR3 length is 14 residues. Germline CDR1 WSHSY, CDR2 SAAADI.

Concerning this clone itself: This sample also contains other DNA sequences that code for the same CDR3. This chain uses TRBV18 with TRBJ2-5, with D unresolved. Trimming cost V 2 bases and J 3 bases, with 4 bases left between them. The CDR3 covers 12 residues. The V gene's germline CDR1 is KGHSH and CDR2 LQKENI. CDR3 DNA sequence: TGTGCCAGCTCACCAACTGAAGAGACCCAGTACTTC. Amino acids: CASSPTEETQYF. Variable domain in full (rest from reference TRBV18 and TRBJ2-5): NAGVMQNPRHLVRRRGQEARLRCSPMKGHSHVYWYRQLPEEGLKFMVYLQKENIIDESGMPKERFSAEFPKEGPSILRIQQVVRGDSAAYFCASSPTEETQYFGPGTRLLVL.